Presented here are 13 T cell receptor beta chains from one specimen sequenced in a study of shared clonotypes between healthy human individuals. Assay: immunoSEQ multiplex PCR; the TCRdb copy retains only in-frame clones and omits some. The data contain 2 million to 3 million clones, over 85% of them singletons. Sequencing used naive CD4+ T cells from PBMCs. As for subset: CD45RA+ positively selected. The receptors derive from a man between 18 and 29 years old in good health. Some clones in this sample may be carry-over from other donors' samples.

This chain uses TRBV5-4 with TRBJ2-1, with 10 bases matching TRBD2. Unmatched junction bases numbered 3, after V lost 7 bases and J lost 5 bases. The CDR3 is made up of 13 amino acids. Looked up from germline, CDR1 is SGHNT and CDR2 is YYREEE (reference sequence). This CDR3 reads CASGTSANNEQFF. The CDR3 DNA follows: TGTGCCAGCGGGACTAGCGCCAACAATGAGCAGTTCTTC.

This chain connects TRBV5-4 to TRBJ2-7; 10 bases map to TRBD2. The germline V gene has CDR1 SGHNT and CDR2 YYREEE (reference sequence). The CDR3 loop spans 15 amino acids. With 3 bases clipped from V and 4 bases from J, the junction kept 7 bases outside the gene matches. In DNA, the CDR3 is TGTGCCAGCAGCTCGGCGCCTAGCGGGAGTTACGAGCAGTACTTC. Protein product: CASSSAPSGSYEQYF.

A note on this clone: Other DNA sequences from this sample encode an identical CDR3 as well. This chain uses TRBV19 with TRBJ1-5; 9 bases fit TRBD1. The V gene end was trimmed by 6 bases and the J gene end by 4 bases; junction bases not matched to a gene: 4. CDR3 length equals 14 residues. CDR1 and CDR2 (germline): LNHDA, SQIVND (reference sequence). This CDR3 is CASRGQGGNQPQHF. In DNA, the CDR3 is TGTGCCAGTAGGGGACAGGGAGGGAATCAGCCCCAGCATTTT.

The CDR3, as DNA: TGCAGCGGTCGGGACACAACCTACGAGCAGTACTTC. Protein: CSGRDTTYEQYF. This rearrangement joins TRBV29-1 to TRBJ2-7; tentatively, D is TRBD1 (6 bases). V was shortened by 7 bases and J by 2 bases, with 12 bases between the two germline ends. Germline V lookup: CDR1 SQVTM, CDR2 ANQGSEA. There are 12 residues in the CDR3.

Turning to this clone: At the DNA level, this CDR3 is encoded by other sequences in the same sample as well. The chain employs TRBV11-3 and TRBJ2-3; D is undetermined. CDR1 is SGHNT, CDR2 YENEEA, per germline. CDR3 length: 14 amino acids. V was pared by 1 base and J by 0 bases, with 5 bases between. This CDR3 reads CASSLGSSTDTQYF. As DNA, the CDR3 is TGTGCCAGCAGCTTAGGGAGTAGCACAGATACGCAGTATTTT.

The rearrangement uses TRBV11-2 and TRBJ2-7; 8 bases are a match to TRBD1. There are 16 residues in the CDR3. The ends lost 5 bases at V and 0 bases at J; junction bases unmatched: 9. Per germline, CDR1 SGHAT and CDR2 FQNNGV. The CDR3 nucleotides are TGTGCCAGCAGCCCCTGGACAGGGAGGAGCTCCTACGAGCAGTACTTC. This translates into CASSPWTGRSSYEQYF.

This chain uses TRBV6-1 with TRBJ1-4; a weak D match, TRBD1 (6 bases). Germline CDR1 MNHNS, CDR2 SASEGT. The CDR3 length is 14 residues. V lost 4 bases, J lost 10 bases, and 16 bases lay in between. CDR3 in amino acids: CASSVVRGEGKLFF. CDR3 coding DNA: TGTGCCAGCAGTGTAGTCAGGGGAGAAGGAAAACTGTTTTTT.

The chain has TRBV6-5 and TRBJ2-7; TRBD2 aligns across 13 bases. CDR3 length: 15 amino acids. Germline CDR1 is MNHEY and CDR2 is SVGAGI. V gave up 6 bases and J gave up 2 bases; unmatched junction bases: 4. In nucleotides, the CDR3 is TGTGCCAGCAGACTAGGACTAGCGGGAGCCTACGAGCAGTACTTC. It is translated as CASRLGLAGAYEQYF.

DNA for the CDR3: TGCAGCGTTGCAGGGCAGGGGGCGCGAGAGACCCAGTACTTC. It codes for CSVAGQGARETQYF. V gene TRBV29-1 combines with J gene TRBJ2-5, with 8 nucleotides matching TRBD1. The CDR3 has 14 amino acids. Trimming at V came to 4 bases and at J to 4 bases, leaving 8 bases not matched to a gene. Germline V gene data show CDR1 as SQVTM and CDR2 as ANQGSEA.

About this clone: Other DNA sequences in this sample translate to the same CDR3. The chain has TRBV29-1 and TRBJ1-1, with 7 bases that match TRBD1. This CDR3 comprises 13 residues. The V and J ends lost 6 bases and 3 bases, in that order; junction bases with no gene match: 7. Germline V CDR1 and CDR2: SQVTM, ANQGSEA. The CDR3 sequence: CSVTRDRDTEAFF. The CDR3 DNA reads as TGCAGCGTCACCCGGGACAGAGACACTGAAGCTTTCTTT.

V and J are TRBV2 and TRBJ2-5; 7 bases line up with TRBD1. With the DNA end fitting TRBJ2-7 better, the J assignment may be wrong. CDR1 SNHLY and CDR2 FYNNEI come from the germline V gene. The CDR3 consists of 14 residues. CDR3 DNA: TGTGCCAGCAGTCTACAGGGGAAATCCTACGAGCAGTACTTC. Its protein product is CASSLQGKSYEQYF.

The rearrangement links TRBV6-1 to TRBJ1-2; 8 nucleotides align to TRBD1. The CDR3 spans 15 residues. V shed 2 bases, J shed 7 bases, and the junction held 9 bases outside the gene matches. Germline V CDR1 and CDR2: MNHNS, SASEGT. The chain's CDR3 is CASSETRGTGGGYTF. DNA of the CDR3: TGTGCCAGCAGTGAAACGAGAGGGACAGGTGGTGGCTACACCTTC.

The V and J genes are TRBV5-6 and TRBJ2-6, with TRBD1 as a possible D gene (5 bases). The CDR3 sequence is 18 residues long. Germline lookup yields CDR1 SGHDT and CDR2 YYEEEE. Trimming shortened V by 1 base and J by 4 bases, and 18 bases separated the two germline ends. In DNA, the CDR3 is TGTGCCAGCAGCTTGTACGAGACAGTTCTACTGGGGGCCAACGTCCTGACTTTC. Residues: CASSLYETVLLGANVLTF.